These 19 T cell receptor beta chains came from one sample sequenced in a study of T cells in Graves' hyperthyroidism and ophthalmopathy. The investigators amplified TCR beta CDR3 regions from RNA transcripts. A set of HTBI primers served as the primers for a first-round RT-PCR of the TCR CDR3. Each CDR3 protein gets one entry after TCRdb re-called the multiplex PCR reads with MiXCR. Of approximately 620,000 distinct CDR3 sequences in the sample, roughly a sixth were seen once. What was sequenced was blood. Receptors were obtained from a woman aged 40 to 49 with Graves' ophthalmopathy.

This clonotype has ten or more counts. J is TRBJ2-3 and V is TRBV5-1; TRBD2 matches at 7 bases. CDR3 length: 15 residues. CDR1 and CDR2 (germline): SGHRS, YFSETQ. The V gene end was trimmed by 4 bases and the J gene end by 0 bases; junction bases not matched to a gene: 5. The CDR3 loop reads CASSESGESTDTQYF. The CDR3 DNA sequence: TGCGCCAGCAGCGAGAGCGGGGAAAGCACAGATACGCAGTATTTT.

This clonotype was detected many times. The rearrangement links TRBV6-1 to TRBJ2-3, with 7 bases that match TRBD1. CDR3 length: 14 amino acids. Germline V gives CDR1 MNHNS, CDR2 SASEGT. Trimming cost V 6 bases and J 3 bases; bases outside gene matches: 6. The CDR3 loop reads CASSPTGATDTQYF. The DNA of the CDR3 is TGTGCCAGCAGCCCCACAGGGGCGACAGATACGCAGTATTTT.

This clonotype came up a few times. The chain couples TRBV20-1 to TRBJ2-1; possibly TRBD2 for D (6 bases). The V and J ends lost 6 bases and 4 bases respectively, with 19 bases between them. The CDR3 consists of 15 residues. Per the germline V gene, CDR1 is DFQATT and CDR2 is SNEGSKA (reference sequence). CDR3 sequence reads: CSATGSGVLYNEQFF. CDR3 in DNA: TGCAGTGCCACAGGTAGCGGAGTACTTTACAATGAGCAGTTCTTC.

As regards this clonotype: A read error may explain this, as a much larger clone is one base away. The chain is built from TRBV6-2 or TRBV6-3 and TRBJ2-1, with D perhaps matching TRBD1 (6 bases). CDR1 MNHEY and CDR2 SVGEGT come from the germline V gene. The CDR3 is 14 amino acids. The V and J ends lost 6 bases and 7 bases respectively, with 16 bases between them. The CDR3 spells CASRGAEYGNEQFF. CDR3 in DNA: TGTGCCAGCAGGGGGGCCGAGTATGGAAATGAGCAGTTCTTC.

This clonotype has a count of ten or more. The rearrangement links TRBV7-2 to TRBJ2-1, with 7 bases identical to TRBD2. Germline CDR1 SGHTA, CDR2 FQGNSA. The CDR3 has 19 amino acids. Trimming at V came to 0 bases and at J to 4 bases, leaving 15 bases not matched to a gene. The DNA for the CDR3 is TGTGCCAGCAGCTTAGCGAATCGGATACTAGCGCTCAGGTACAATGAGCAGTTCTTC. It codes for CASSLANRILALRYNEQFF.

This clonotype occurred a few times. The chain couples TRBV6-1 to TRBJ1-5; TRBD1 aligns across 11 bases. Germline V gives CDR1 MNHNS, CDR2 SASEGT. The CDR3 has 16 amino acids. Trimming cost V 3 bases and J 1 base; bases outside gene matches: 2. The CDR3 region is CASSDRDRGSNQPQHF. In DNA, the CDR3 is TGTGCCAGCAGTGACCGGGACAGGGGGAGCAATCAGCCCCAGCATTTT.

This clonotype came up a few times. The J gene is TRBJ2-5, the V gene TRBV2, with D hard to call. Germline lookup yields CDR1 SNHLY and CDR2 FYNNEI. The CDR3 is made up of 12 amino acids. V was cut by 7 bases and J by 1 base, with 7 bases left in between. CDR3 sequence: CASTQSQETQYF. The CDR3 region has the DNA TGTGCCAGCACCCAGTCCCAAGAGACCCAGTACTTC. Supplemented by reference TRBV2 and TRBJ2-5, the full variable domain reads EPEVTQTPSHQVTQMGQEVILRCVPISNHLYFYWYRQILGQKVEFLVSFYNNEISEKSEIFDDQFSVERPDGSNFTLKIRSTKLEDSAMYFCASTQSQETQYFGPGTRLLVL.

The chain links TRBV29-1 to TRBJ1-5, with unresolved D. Germline V gene lookup returns CDR1 SQVTM and CDR2 ANQGSEA. With 6 bases removed from V and 2 bases from J, the gap between germline ends came to 14 bases. This CDR3 comprises 14 residues. The CDR3 spells CSVADGMGNQPQHF. CDR3 sequence (DNA): TGCAGCGTGGCCGACGGGATGGGCAATCAGCCCCAGCATTTT.

The chain has TRBV10-1 and TRBJ2-2; D perhaps matches TRBD1 (6 bases). Trimming removed 8 bases at V and 3 bases at J, with 13 bases between. Germline loops: CDR1 WNHNN, CDR2 SYGVQD (reference sequence). There are 14 residues in the CDR3. The CDR3 here is CASSGTLDTGELFF. CDR3 coding DNA: TGCGCCAGCTCTGGGACACTCGACACCGGGGAGCTGTTTTTT.

This clonotype was observed many times. The chain employs TRBV7-9 and TRBJ2-7, with D possibly TRBD1 on 6 matching bases. Trimming stripped 6 bases from V and 6 bases from J, with 15 bases between. This CDR3 spans 13 amino acids. CDR1 SEHNR and CDR2 FQNEAQ come from the germline V gene (reference sequence). CDR3 bases: TGTGCCAGCAGGTCAGGGGTTTTGGGCGAGCAGTACTTC. It specifies CASRSGVLGEQYF.

This rearrangement joins TRBV6-2 or TRBV6-3 to TRBJ2-2, with D possibly matching TRBD2 (7 bases). This CDR3 is 16 amino acids long. Trimming left V 2 bases short and J 1 base short, with 11 bases between. The germline V gene has CDR1 MNHEY and CDR2 SVGEGT. DNA of the CDR3: TGTGCCAGCAGTTACGCGGGGGCTCAGAACACCGGGGAGCTGTTTTTT. This gives the protein CASSYAGAQNTGELFF.

J is TRBJ2-2 and V is TRBV2; D remains unclear. Trimming pared 7 bases from V and 3 bases from J, leaving 6 bases between. This CDR3 has 12 residues. The germline V gene has CDR1 SNHLY and CDR2 FYNNEI. CDR3: CASNFDTGELFF. CDR3 nucleotide sequence: TGTGCCAGCAATTTCGACACCGGGGAGCTGTTTTTT.

There are many counts of this clonotype. The chain is built from TRBV12-3 or TRBV12-4 and TRBJ2-3, with a possible D match to TRBD2 (5 bases). CDR3 size: 12 residues. Deletions cut 6 bases from V and 7 bases from J, with 11 bases between. Here the CDR3 reads CASSNTRNTQYF. Here the CDR3 DNA reads TGTGCCAGCAGCAATACTAGGAATACGCAGTATTTT.

This clonotype was seen ten or more times. This rearrangement joins TRBV11-2 to TRBJ2-2; no reliable D call. CDR3 size: 14 residues. CDR1 SGHAT and CDR2 FQNNGV come from the germline V gene. V lost 0 bases, J lost 4 bases, and 6 bases lay in between. The CDR3 DNA reads TGTGCCAGCAGCTTAGATAGGCCCACCGGGGAGCTGTTTTTT. It translates to CASSLDRPTGELFF.

As concerns this clonotype: One end of the junction is discordant with germline, which a read error may explain. This chain connects TRBV2 to TRBJ1-5; TRBD1 agrees at 10 bases. The CDR3 loop spans 15 amino acids. Germline-derived CDR1 and CDR2 are SNHLY and FYNNEI. The CDR3 is CASRSSGQGNQPKDF. CDR3 coding DNA: TGTGCCAGCAGGTCATCGGGACAGGGGAATCAGCCCAAGGATTTT.

In this sample, this clonotype turned up a few times. The genes are TRBV7-2 and TRBJ1-2; D ambiguous. Trimming shortened V by 1 base and J by 7 bases, and 10 bases separated the two germline ends. The germline V gene has CDR1 SGHTA and CDR2 FQGNSA. CDR3 length: 13 amino acids. The CDR3 loop reads CASSLGQSSGYTF. For the CDR3, the DNA is TGTGCCAGCAGCTTAGGCCAGTCCAGTGGCTACACCTTC.

The CDR3 region has the DNA TGTGCCAGCAGTTTACACCAGGAGGAATATGGCTACACCTTC. It specifies CASSLHQEEYGYTF. This chain joins TRBV28 and TRBJ1-2; D is undetermined. V was shortened by 2 bases and J by 5 bases, with 12 bases between the two germline ends. The CDR3 contains 14 residues. Germline-derived CDR1 and CDR2 are MDHEN and SYDVKM.

The rearrangement joins TRBV6-1 to TRBJ2-1; 9 bases are shared with TRBD1. Germline V lookup: CDR1 MNHNS, CDR2 SASEGT. The V segment lost 2 bases and the J segment 2 bases; nucleotides outside the gene matches: 13. This CDR3 comprises 19 residues. For the CDR3, the DNA is TGTGCCAGCAGTGAATGGGACAGGGAGGTTGCGGGAACCTACAATGAGCAGTTCTTC. This encodes CASSEWDREVAGTYNEQFF.

This clonotype was seen more than once but under ten times. J is TRBJ2-2 and V is TRBV20-1; the D is unclear. V lost 1 base, J lost 2 bases, and 17 bases lay in between. Germline CDR1 is DFQATT and CDR2 is SNEGSKA (reference sequence). The CDR3 is 17 amino acids. Here the CDR3 reads CSARGLGPEANTGELFF. CDR3 coding DNA: TGCAGTGCTAGAGGCCTTGGCCCTGAAGCTAACACCGGGGAGCTGTTTTTT.